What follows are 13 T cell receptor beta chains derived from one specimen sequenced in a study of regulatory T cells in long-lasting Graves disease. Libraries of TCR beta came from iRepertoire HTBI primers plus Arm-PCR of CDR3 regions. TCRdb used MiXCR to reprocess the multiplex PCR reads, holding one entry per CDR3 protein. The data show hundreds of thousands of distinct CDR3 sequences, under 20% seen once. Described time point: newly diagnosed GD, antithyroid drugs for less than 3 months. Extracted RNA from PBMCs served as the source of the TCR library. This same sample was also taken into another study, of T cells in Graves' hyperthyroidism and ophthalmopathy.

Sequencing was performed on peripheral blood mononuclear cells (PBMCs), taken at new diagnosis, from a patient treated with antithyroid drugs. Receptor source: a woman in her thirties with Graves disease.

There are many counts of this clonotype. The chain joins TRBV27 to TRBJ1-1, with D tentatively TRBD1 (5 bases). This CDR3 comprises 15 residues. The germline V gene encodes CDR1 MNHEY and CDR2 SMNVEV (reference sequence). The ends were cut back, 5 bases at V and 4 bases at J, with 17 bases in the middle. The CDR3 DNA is TGTGCCAGCAGTAAACCGGGACGAATCGTCACTGAAGCTTTCTTT. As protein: CASSKPGRIVTEAFF.

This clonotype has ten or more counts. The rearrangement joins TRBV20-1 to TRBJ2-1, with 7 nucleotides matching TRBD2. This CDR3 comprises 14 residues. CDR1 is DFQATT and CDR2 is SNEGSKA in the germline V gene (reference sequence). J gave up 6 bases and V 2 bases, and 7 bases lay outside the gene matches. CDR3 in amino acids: CSARPSGILNEQFF. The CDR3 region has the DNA TGCAGTGCTAGACCCAGCGGGATACTCAATGAGCAGTTCTTC.

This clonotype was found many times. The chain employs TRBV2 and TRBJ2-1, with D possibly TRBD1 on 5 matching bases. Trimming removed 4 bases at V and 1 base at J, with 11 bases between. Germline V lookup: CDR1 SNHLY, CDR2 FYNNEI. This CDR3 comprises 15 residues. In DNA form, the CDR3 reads TGTGCCAGCAGTGGTATTACAGGTTCCTACAATGAGCAGTTCTTC. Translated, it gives CASSGITGSYNEQFF.

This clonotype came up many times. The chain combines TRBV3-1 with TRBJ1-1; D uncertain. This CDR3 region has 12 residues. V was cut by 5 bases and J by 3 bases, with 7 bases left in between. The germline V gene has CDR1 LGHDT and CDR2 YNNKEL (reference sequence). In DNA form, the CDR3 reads TGTGCCAGCAGCTCAGTTGACACTGAAGCTTTCTTT. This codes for CASSSVDTEAFF. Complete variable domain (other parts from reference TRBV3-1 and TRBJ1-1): DTAVSQTPKYLVTQMGNDKSIKCEQNLGHDTMYWYKQDSKKFLKIMFSYNNKELIINETVPNRFSPKSPDKAHLNLHINSLELGDSAVYFCASSSVDTEAFFGQGTRLTVV.

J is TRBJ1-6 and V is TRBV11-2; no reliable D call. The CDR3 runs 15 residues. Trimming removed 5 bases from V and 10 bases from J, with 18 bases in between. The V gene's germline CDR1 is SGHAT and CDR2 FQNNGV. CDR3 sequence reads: CASSPPPLGKSPLHF. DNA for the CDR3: TGTGCCAGCAGCCCCCCCCCTCTGGGGAAGTCACCCCTCCACTTT.

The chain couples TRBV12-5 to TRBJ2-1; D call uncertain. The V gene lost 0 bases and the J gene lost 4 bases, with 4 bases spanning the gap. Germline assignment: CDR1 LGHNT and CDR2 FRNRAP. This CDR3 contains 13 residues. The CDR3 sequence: CASGLVGYNEQFF. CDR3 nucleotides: TGTGCTAGTGGTTTGGTAGGGTACAATGAGCAGTTCTTC.

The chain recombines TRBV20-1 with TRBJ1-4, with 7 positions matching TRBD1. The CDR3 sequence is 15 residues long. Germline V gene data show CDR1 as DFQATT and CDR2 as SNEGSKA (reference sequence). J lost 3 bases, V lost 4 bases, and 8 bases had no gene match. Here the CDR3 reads CSANRDSLSNEKLFF. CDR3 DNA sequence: TGCAGTGCTAACCGGGACAGTCTCTCTAATGAAAAACTGTTTTTT.

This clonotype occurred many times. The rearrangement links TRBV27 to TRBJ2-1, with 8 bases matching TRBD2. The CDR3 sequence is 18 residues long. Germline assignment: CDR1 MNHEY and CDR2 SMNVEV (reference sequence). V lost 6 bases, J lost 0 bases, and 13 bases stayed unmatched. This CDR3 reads CASRSTNWGLGSYNEQFF. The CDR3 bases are TGTGCCAGCAGATCGACCAATTGGGGACTAGGCTCCTACAATGAGCAGTTCTTC.

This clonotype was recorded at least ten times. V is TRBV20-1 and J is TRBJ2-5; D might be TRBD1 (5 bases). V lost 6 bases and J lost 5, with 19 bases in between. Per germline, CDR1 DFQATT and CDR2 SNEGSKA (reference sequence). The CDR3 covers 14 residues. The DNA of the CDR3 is TGCAGTGCCTCTGACAGTACGCCCACTGAGACCCAGTACTTC. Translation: CSASDSTPTETQYF.

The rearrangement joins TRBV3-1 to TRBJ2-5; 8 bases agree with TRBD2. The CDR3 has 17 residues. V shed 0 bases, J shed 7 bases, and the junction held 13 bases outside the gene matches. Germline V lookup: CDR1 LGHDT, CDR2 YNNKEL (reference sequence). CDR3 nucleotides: TGTGCCAGCAGCCAAGACCCCCGAGGAGGCGGGAGGAGGACCCAGTACTTC. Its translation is CASSQDPRGGGRRTQYF.

CDR3 region: CSVTSGSSYNEQFF. As DNA, the CDR3 is TGCAGCGTTACTAGCGGGAGTTCCTACAATGAGCAGTTCTTC. The chain carries TRBV29-1 and TRBJ2-1, with 11 bases lining up with TRBD2. This CDR3 comprises 14 residues. Germline values: CDR1 SQVTM, CDR2 ANQGSEA. V gave up 5 bases and J gave up 1 base; unmatched junction bases: 1.

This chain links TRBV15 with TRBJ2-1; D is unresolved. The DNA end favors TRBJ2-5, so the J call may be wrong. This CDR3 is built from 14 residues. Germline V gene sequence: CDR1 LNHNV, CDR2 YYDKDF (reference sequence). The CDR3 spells CATSRDSRTETQYF. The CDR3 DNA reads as TGTGCCACCAGCAGAGATTCCAGGACAGAGACCCAGTACTTC.

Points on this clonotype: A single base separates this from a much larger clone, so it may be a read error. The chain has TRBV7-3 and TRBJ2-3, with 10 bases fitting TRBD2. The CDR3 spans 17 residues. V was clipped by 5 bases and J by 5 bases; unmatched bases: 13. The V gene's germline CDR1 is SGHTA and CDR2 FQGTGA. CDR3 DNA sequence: TGTGCCAGCAGCCAAGGACCAGCGGGAGGGCGGGGAGATACGCAGTATTTT. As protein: CASSQGPAGGRGDTQYF.